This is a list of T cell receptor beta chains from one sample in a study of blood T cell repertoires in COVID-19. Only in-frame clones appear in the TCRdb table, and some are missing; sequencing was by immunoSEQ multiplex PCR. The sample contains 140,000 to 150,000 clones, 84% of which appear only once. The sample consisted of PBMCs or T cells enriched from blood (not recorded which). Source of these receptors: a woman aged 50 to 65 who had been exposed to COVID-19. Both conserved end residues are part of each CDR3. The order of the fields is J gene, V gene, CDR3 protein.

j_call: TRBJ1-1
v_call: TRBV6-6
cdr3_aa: CASSYEGAANTEAFF

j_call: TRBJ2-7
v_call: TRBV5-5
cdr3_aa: CASSLAGSSSYEQYF

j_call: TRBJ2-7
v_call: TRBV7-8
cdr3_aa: CASSQGAYEQYF

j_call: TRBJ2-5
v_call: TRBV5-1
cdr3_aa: CASSQGLREETQYF

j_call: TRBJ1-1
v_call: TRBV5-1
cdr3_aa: CASSPGGGNTEAFF

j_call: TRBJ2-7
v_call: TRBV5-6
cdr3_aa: CASSYSGGTYEQYF

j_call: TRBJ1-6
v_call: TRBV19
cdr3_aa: CASSIRDSSNSPLHF

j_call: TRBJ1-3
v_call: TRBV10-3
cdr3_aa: CAISDTWENTIYF

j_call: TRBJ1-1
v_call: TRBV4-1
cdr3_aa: CASSQPPGAGAEAFF

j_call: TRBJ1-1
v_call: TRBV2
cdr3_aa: CASSSNMHGTEAFF

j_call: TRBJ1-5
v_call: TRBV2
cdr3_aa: CASSVARHNQPQHF

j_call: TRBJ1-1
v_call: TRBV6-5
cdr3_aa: CASTGVGTEAFF

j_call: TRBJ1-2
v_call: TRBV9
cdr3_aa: CASSGRDRTNYGYTF

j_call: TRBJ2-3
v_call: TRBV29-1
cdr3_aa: CSVDWGGADTQYF

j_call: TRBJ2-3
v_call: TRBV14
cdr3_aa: CASSQDRVFGTDTQYF

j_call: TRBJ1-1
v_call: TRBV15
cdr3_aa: CATSREWRQGTEAFF

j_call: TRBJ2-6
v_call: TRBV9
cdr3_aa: CASSVGLAGGRGSGANVLTF

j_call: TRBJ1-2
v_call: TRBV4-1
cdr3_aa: CASSQVGRSRDGYTF

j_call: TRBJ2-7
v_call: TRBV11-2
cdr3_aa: CASSSLSGKAYEQYF

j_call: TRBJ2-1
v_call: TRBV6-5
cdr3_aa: CASSLQGQSGNEQFF

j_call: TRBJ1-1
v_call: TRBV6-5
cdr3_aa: CASRTPTWTEAFF

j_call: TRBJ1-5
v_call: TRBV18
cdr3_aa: CASSPTGTGPSHF

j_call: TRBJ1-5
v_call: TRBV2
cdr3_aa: CASSTDGFSNQPQHF

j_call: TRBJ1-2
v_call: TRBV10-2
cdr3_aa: CASSESRGSYGYTF

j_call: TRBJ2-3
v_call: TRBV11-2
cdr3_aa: CASSPFGRVTQYF

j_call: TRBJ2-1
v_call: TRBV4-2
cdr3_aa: CASSQGDSGGDNEQFF

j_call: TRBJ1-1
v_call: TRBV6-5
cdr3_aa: CASTYSKGMNTEAFF

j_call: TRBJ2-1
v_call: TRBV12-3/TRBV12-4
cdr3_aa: CASSFGLAGEQFF

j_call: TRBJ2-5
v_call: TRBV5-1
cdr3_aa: CASSLGPTGGSQETQYF

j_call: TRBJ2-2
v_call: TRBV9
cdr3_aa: CASSVTSGGTGELFF

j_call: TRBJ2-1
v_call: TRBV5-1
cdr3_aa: CASRAGITYNEQFF

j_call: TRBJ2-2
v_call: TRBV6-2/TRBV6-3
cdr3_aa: CASSYSPGAAGELFF

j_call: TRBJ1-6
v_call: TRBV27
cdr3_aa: CASSLMQGAFNSPLHF

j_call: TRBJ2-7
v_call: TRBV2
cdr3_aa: CASTREQYF

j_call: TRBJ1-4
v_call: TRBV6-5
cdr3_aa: CASSYSLTGLREKLFF

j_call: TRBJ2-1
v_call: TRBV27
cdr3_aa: CASSPSGGALYNEQFF

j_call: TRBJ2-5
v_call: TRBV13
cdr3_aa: CASSFYRGDSQETQYF

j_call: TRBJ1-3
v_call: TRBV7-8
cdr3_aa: CASSLRTDSGNTIYF

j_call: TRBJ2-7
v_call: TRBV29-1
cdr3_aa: CSAGLAGVSYEQYF

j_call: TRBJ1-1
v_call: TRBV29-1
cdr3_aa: CSGEQGVAEAFF

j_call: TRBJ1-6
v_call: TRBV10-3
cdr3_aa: CAINGDGESSLHF

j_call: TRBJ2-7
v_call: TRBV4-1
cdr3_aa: CASSLFGSDGSYEQYF

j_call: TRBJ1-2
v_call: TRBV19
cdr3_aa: CASSIVWGGKGNYGYTF

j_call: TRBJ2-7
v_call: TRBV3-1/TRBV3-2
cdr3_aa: CASSQPSGTGGGEQYF

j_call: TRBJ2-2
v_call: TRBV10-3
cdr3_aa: CTISADRGITGELFF

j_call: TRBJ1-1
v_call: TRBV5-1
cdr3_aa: CASSLGPTGTGTEAFF

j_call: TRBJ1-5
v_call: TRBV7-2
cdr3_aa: CASSLDAGGNQPQHF

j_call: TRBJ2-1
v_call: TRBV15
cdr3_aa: CATSRDSNEQFF

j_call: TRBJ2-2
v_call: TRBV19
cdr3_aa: CASSTTSGSGPGELFF

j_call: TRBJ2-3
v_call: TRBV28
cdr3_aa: CASSINSGGTDTQYF

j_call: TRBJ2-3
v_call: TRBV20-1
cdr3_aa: CSASTDTDTQYF

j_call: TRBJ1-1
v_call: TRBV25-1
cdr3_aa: CASSEYGAGRTEAFF

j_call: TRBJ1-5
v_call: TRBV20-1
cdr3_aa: CSASPGDAPNQPQHF

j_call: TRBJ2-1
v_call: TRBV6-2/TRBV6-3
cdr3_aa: CASSRERGRRNEQFF